This TCR beta chain was recorded in a study of siplizumab effects on memory and regulatory T cells. Study-wide points: The apparent diversity of naive T cells exceeded that of memory cells, and naive T cells seemed to make a major contribution to the alloresponse. Mappable alloreactive CD4+ clones came from Treg cells around 70% of the time on average with siplizumab, against 26.9% in controls. Siplizumab significantly reduced alloreactive sequences traceable to unstimulated CD4+ memory cells.

TCR templates numbering 80,000 to 100,000 were assayed per sample. The protocol was immunoSEQ multiplex PCR, while the TCRdb copy is restricted to in-frame clones and leaves out a portion. This table holds around 100,000 clones, 91% found once. The CDR3 is made up of 14 amino acids. V was trimmed by 3 bases and J by 2 bases, leaving 7 bases between them. Germline lookup yields CDR1 SGHTA and CDR2 FQGNSA. A note on this clone: The target antigen is unknown.

This receptor was obtained from a human donor in good health. Some clones in this sample may be carry-over from other donors' samples. This chain links TRBV7-2 with TRBJ2-2; D remains ambiguous. Sequencing was performed on CD4+ T cells sorted from blood. CDR3 nucleotide sequence: TGTGCCAGCAGCTTGGAACCTAACACCGGGGAGCTGTTTTTT. This codes for CASSLEPNTGELFF.